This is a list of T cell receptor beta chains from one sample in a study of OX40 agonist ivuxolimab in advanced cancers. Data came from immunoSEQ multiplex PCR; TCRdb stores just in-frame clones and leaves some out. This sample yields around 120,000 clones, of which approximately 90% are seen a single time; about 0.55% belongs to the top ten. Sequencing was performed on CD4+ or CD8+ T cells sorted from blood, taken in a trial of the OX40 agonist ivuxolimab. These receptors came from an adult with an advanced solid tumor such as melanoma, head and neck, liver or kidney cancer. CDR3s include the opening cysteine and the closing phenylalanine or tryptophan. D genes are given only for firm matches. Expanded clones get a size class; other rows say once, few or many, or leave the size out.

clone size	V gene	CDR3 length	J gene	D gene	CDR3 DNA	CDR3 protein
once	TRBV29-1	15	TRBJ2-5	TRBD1	TGCAGCGTCGGATCCGGGACAGGGGGCTTGGAGACCCAGTACTTC	CSVGSGTGGLETQYF
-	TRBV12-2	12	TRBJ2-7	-	TGTGCAAGTCGCCCTCGTGGGGGTGAGCAGTACTTC	CASRPRGGEQYF
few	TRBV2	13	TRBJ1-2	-	TGTGCCAGCAGGCCGTCCCAGACGAAAGGCTACACCTTC	CASRPSQTKGYTF
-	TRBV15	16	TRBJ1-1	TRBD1	TGTGCCACCAGCAGGGGGACAGATTCATTCCCCGGGGGAGCTTTCTTT	CATSRGTDSFPGGAFF
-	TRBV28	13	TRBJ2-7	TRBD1	TGTGCCAGCAATAGGGGGCACTCCTACGAGCAGTACTTC	CASNRGHSYEQYF
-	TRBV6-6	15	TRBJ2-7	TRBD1	TGTGCCAGCAGACCCGGGACAGGGGGCCTCTACGAGCAGTACTTC	CASRPGTGGLYEQYF
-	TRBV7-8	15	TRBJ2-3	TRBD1	TGTGCCAGCAGCTTAGACAGGGGAAGCACAGATACGCAGTATTTT	CASSLDRGSTDTQYF
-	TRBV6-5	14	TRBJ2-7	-	TGTGCCAGCATAGAGGGTATGGGTCTTGGCGAGCAGTACTTC	CASIEGMGLGEQYF
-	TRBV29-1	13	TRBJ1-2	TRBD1	TGCAGCGTTGGGGTGGACAGGGGGCTTGGCTACACCTTC	CSVGVDRGLGYTF
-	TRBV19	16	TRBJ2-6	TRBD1	TGTGCCAGTAGTACAGGGGGCGCTGGTGGGGCCAACGTCCTGACTTTC	CASSTGGAGGANVLTF